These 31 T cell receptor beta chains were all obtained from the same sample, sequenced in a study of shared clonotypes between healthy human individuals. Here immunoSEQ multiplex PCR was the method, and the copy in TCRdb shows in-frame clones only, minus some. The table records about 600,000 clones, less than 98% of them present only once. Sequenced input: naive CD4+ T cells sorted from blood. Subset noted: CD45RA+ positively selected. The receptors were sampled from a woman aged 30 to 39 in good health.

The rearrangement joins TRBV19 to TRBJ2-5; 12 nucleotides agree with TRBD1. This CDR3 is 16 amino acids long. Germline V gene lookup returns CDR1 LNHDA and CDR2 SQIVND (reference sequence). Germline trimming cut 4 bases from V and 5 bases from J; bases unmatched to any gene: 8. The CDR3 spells CASSTHGTGGLETQYF. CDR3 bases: TGTGCCAGTAGTACCCATGGGACAGGGGGCTTGGAGACCCAGTACTTC.

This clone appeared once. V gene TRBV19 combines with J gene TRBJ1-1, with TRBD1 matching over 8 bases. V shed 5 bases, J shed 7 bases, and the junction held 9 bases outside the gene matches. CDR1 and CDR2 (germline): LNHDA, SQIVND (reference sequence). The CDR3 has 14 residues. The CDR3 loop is CASSVQGAQGEAFF. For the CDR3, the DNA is TGTGCCAGTAGTGTCCAGGGGGCGCAGGGTGAAGCTTTCTTT. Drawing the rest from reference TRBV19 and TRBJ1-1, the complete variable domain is DGGITQSPKYLFRKEGQNVTLSCEQNLNHDAMYWYRQDPGQGLRLIYYSQIVNDFQKGDIAEGYSVSREKKESFPLTVTSAQKNPTAFYLCASSVQGAQGEAFFGQGTRLTVV.

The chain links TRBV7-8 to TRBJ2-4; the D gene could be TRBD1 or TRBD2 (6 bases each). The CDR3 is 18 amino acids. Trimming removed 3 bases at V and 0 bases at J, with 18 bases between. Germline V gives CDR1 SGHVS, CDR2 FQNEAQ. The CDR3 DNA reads TGTGCCAGCAGCTTTTCCCCCGGGGGCCCTTTAGCCAAAAACATTCAGTACTTC. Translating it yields CASSFSPGGPLAKNIQYF.

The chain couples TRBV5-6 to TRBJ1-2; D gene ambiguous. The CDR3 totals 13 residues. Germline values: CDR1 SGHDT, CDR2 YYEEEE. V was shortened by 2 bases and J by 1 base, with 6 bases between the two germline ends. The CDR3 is CASSFDYNYGYTF. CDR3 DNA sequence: TGTGCCAGCAGCTTTGATTATAACTATGGCTACACCTTC.

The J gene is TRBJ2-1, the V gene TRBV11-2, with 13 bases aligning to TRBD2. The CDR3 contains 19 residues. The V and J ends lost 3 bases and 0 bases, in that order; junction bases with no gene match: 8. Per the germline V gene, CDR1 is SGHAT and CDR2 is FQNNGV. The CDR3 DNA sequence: TGTGCCAGCAGCTTGGGGGAACTAGCGGGAGGGCCCTCCTACAATGAGCAGTTCTTC. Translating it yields CASSLGELAGGPSYNEQFF.

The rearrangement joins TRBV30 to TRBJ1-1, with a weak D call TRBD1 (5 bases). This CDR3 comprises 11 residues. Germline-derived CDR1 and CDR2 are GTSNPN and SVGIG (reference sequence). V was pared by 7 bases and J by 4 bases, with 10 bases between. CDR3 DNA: TGTGCCTCACAGGTCGGCACTGAAGCTTTCTTT. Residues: CASQVGTEAFF.

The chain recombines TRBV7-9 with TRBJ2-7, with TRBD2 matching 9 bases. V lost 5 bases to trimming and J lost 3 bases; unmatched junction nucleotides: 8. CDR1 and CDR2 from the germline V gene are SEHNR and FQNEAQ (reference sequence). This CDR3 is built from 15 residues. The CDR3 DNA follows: TGTGCCAGCAGCAAAGTCGGACTAGCGAGCTACGAGCAGTACTTC. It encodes CASSKVGLASYEQYF.

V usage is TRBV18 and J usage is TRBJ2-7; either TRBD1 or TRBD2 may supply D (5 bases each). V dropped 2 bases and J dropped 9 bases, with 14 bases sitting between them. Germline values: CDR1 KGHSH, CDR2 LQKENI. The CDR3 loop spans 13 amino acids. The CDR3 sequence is CASSPGQGERQYF. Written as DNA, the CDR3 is TGTGCCAGCTCACCAGGGCAGGGAGAGCGGCAGTACTTC.

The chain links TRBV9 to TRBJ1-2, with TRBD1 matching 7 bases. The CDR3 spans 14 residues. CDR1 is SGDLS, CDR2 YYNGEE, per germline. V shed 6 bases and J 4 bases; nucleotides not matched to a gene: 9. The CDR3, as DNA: TGTGCCAGCAACCAACAGACAGGGATCTATGGCTACACCTTC. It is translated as CASNQQTGIYGYTF.

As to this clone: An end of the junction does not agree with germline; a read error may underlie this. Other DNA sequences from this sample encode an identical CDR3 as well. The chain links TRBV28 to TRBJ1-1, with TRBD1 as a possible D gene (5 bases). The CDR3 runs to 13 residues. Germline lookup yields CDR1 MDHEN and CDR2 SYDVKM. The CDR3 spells CASRPQGGTEAFF. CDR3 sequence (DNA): TGTGCCAGCAGACCCCAGGGAGGCACTGAAGCCTTCTTT.

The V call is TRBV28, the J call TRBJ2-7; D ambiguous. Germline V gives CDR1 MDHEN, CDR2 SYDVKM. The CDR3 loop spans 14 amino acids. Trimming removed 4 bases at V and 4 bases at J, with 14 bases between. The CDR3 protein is CASSSPAARYEQYF. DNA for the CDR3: TGTGCCAGCAGTTCCCCGGCAGCCCGGTACGAGCAGTACTTC.

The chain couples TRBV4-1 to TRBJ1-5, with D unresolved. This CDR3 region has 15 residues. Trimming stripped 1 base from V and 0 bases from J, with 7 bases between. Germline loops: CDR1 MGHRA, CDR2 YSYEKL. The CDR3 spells CASSQVVYSNQPQHF. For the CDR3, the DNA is TGCGCCAGCAGCCAAGTTGTTTATAGCAATCAGCCCCAGCATTTT.

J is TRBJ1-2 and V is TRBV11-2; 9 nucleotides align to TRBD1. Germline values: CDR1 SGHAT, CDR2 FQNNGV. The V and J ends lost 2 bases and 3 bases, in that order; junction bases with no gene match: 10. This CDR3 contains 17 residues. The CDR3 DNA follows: TGTGCCAGCAGCTTAAGGCGGACTTGGGACAGGGACTATGGCTACACCTTC. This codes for CASSLRRTWDRDYGYTF.

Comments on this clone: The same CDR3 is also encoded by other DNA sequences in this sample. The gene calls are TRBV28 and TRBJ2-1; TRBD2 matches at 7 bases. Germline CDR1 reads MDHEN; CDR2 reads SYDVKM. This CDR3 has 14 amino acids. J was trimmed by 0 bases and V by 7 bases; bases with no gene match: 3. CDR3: CASNGGSSYNEQFF. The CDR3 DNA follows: TGTGCCAGCAATGGCGGGAGCTCCTACAATGAGCAGTTCTTC.

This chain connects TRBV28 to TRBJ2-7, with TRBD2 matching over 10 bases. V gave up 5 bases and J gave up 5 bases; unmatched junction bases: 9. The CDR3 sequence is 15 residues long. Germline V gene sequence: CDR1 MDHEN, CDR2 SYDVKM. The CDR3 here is CASSLPGAGGDEQYF. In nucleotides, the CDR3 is TGTGCCAGCAGTCTCCCCGGAGCGGGAGGGGACGAGCAGTACTTC.

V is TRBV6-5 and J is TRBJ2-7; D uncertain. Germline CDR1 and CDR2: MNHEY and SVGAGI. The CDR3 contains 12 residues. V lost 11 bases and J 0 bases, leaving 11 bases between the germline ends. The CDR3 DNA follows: TGTGCCGTTCGGGCGAGCTCCTACGAGCAGTACTTC. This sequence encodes CAVRASSYEQYF.

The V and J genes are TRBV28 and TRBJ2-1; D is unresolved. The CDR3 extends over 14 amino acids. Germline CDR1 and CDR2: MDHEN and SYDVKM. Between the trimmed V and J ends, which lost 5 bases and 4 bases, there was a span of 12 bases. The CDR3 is CASSPLWRYNEQFF. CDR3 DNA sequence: TGTGCCAGCAGTCCGCTATGGCGGTACAATGAGCAGTTCTTC.

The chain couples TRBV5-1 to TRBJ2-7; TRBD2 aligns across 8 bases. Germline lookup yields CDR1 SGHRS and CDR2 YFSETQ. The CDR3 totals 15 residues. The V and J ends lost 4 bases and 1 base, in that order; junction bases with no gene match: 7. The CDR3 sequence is CASSPDLAGSYEQYF. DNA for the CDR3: TGCGCCAGCAGCCCAGACTTAGCGGGGTCCTACGAGCAGTACTTC.

CDR3 residues: CASSSDDNYGYTF. The CDR3 bases are TGCGCCAGCAGCTCGGACGATAACTATGGCTACACCTTC. The chain joins TRBV5-1 to TRBJ1-2; D call uncertain. The CDR3 is 13 residues long. Deletions cut 3 bases from V and 1 base from J, with 7 bases between. Germline V gene lookup returns CDR1 SGHRS and CDR2 YFSETQ.

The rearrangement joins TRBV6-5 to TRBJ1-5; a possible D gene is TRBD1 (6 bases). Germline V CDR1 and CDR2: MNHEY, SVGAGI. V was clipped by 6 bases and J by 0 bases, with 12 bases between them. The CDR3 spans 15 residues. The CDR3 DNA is TGTGCCAGCAGAGCGGACAGAAGTAGCAATCAGCCCCAGCATTTT. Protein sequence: CASRADRSSNQPQHF.

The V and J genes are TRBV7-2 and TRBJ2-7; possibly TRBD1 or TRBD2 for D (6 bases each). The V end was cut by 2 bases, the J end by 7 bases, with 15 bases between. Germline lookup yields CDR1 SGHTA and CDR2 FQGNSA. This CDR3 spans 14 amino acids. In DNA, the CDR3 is TGTGCCAGCAGCTTACCGGAGGGGGTGGGTGAGCAGTACTTC. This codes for CASSLPEGVGEQYF.

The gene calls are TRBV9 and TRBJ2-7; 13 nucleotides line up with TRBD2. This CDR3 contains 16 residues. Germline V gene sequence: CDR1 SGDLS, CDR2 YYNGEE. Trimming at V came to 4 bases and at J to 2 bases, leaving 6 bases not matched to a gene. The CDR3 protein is CASSTSGTSGAYEQYF. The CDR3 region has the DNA TGTGCCAGCAGCACCTCCGGGACTAGCGGGGCCTACGAGCAGTACTTC.

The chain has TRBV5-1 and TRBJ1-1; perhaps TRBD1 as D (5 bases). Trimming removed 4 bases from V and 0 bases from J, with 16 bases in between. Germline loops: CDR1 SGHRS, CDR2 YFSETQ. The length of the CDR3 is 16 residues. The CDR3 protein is CASSPKPSGLNTEAFF. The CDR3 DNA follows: TGCGCCAGCAGCCCCAAACCGTCAGGGTTGAACACTGAAGCTTTCTTT.

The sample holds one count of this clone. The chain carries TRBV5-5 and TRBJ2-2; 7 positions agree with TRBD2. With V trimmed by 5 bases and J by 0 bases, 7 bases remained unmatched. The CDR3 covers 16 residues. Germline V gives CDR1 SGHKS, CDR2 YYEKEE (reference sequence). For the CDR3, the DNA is TGTGCCAGCAGGCGGTCTAGCGGAGCGAACACCGGGGAGCTGTTTTTT. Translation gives CASRRSSGANTGELFF.

For the CDR3, the DNA is TGTGCCAGCGACATACAGCACCAAGAGACCCAGTACTTC. This gives the protein CASDIQHQETQYF. The chain couples TRBV7-9 to TRBJ2-5; D gene unclear. The CDR3 consists of 13 residues. The V gene's germline CDR1 is SEHNR and CDR2 FQNEAQ (reference sequence). Trimming took 8 bases from V and 0 from J, leaving 10 bases between them.

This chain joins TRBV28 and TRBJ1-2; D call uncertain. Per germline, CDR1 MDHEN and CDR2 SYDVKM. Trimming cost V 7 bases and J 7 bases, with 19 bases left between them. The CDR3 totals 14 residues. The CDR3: CASTPGRVAFGYTF. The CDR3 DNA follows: TGTGCCAGCACCCCCGGCCGGGTTGCCTTTGGCTACACCTTC.

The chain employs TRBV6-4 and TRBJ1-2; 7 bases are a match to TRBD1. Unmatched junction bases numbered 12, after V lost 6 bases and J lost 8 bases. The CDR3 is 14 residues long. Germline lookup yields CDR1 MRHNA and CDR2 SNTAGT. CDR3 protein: CASRRLQGGEGYTF. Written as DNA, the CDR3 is TGTGCCAGCAGGCGACTGCAGGGGGGGGAAGGCTACACCTTC.

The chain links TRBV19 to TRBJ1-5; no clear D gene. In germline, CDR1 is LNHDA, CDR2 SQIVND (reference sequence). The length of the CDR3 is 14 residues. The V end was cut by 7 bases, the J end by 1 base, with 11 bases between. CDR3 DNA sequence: TGTGCCAGTAACCGGCAGGCAAGCAATCAGCCCCAGCATTTT. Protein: CASNRQASNQPQHF.

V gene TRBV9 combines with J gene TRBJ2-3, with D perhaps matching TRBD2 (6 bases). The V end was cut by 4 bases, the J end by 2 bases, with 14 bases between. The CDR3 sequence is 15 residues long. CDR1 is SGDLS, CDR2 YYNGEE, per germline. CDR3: CASSQVAGPTDTQYF. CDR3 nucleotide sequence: TGTGCCAGCAGCCAGGTGGCGGGACCCACAGATACGCAGTATTTT.

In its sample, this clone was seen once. CDR3 DNA sequence: TGTGCCATCTGGCCAGGGCAACTTAACACTGAAGCTTTCTTT. It is translated as CAIWPGQLNTEAFF. The V call is TRBV10-3, the J call TRBJ1-1, with D possibly TRBD1 on 5 matching bases. V lost 8 bases to trimming and J lost 2 bases, with 15 bases between them. CDR3 length: 14 amino acids. Looked up from germline, CDR1 is ENHRY and CDR2 is SYGVKD.

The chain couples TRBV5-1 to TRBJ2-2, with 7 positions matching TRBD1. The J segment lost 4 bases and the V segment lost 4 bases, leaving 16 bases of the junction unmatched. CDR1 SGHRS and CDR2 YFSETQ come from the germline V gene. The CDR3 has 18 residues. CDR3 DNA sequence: TGCGCCAGCAGCCCGAGGCCGTTGGACAGGATGAGCACCGGGGAGCTGTTTTTT. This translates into CASSPRPLDRMSTGELFF.